The sequence of this T cell receptor beta chain was determined in a study of blood T cells in healthy people across ages (dated by TCRdb to the mid-2010s). As for the study more broadly: In model experiments, template switching captured roughly one uniquely barcoded TCR beta cDNA molecule for every two T cells. The study measured age-related changes in TCR beta repertoire diversity using deep sequencing normalized with unique cDNA molecular identifiers. Using the same blood draw, the study looked at two additional independent replicas of 1 million unique cDNA reads for two donors, one aged 18 to 29 and the other aged 80 or older. Donors of different ages were randomly distributed across sequencing lanes to avoid experimental bias. Four age groups were formed from the donors: young (average approximately 15 years), middle-aged (just under 40), aged (62) and long-lived (approximately 78). Beyond this particular receptor, the publication reports: Bulk unsorted PBMC profiling prevented conclusive comparison of naive and antigen-experienced compartments. As age increased, observed TCR beta diversity per million T cells dropped in a roughly linear way, and a significant reduction was already evident by age 40. Compared with the aged group, the long-lived group had more naive CD4+ T cells, fewer expanded clones and increased TCR diversity, a pattern suggesting age selection. Estimates of total diversity based on one million sequenced T cells were regarded as lower bounds and as underestimates. There was a strong correlation between observed TCR beta diversity and the percentage of naive T cells measured by flow cytometry. Because donor CMV infection status was unknown, age-related changes in expanded clonotypes were potentially confounded.

The approximately 39 donors, aged about 6 to 100 years, were systemically healthy Caucasian individuals from Russia. Around 10 milliliters of peripheral blood were collected from each donor into EDTA-treated Vacutainer tubes. Ficoll-Paque density-gradient centrifugation was used to isolate PBMCs, with at least 6 million obtained per sample. Total RNA, at least 5 micrograms per sample, was extracted from PBMCs with Trizol reagent. Naive CD45RAhigh/CD27high T cell percentages were measured by flow cytometry on a PBMC aliquot from every donor. The CDR3 runs 13 amino acids, cysteine and phenylalanine included. The sequence is cut down to CDR3 DNA, 39 bases in frame from base 1. Looking up the germline V gene yields CDR1 SGHRS and CDR2 YFSETQ. Trimming removed 0 bases from V and 8 bases from J, leaving 9 bases between the germline ends. Worth noting for this clonotype: No cognate antigen has been identified for it. Per-base quality was not reported, and no clone a single base away is much larger than it.

Library preparation used 5' RACE. TCRdb names Illumina HiSeq 2500 as the instrument used. A second PCR of about 7 to 12 cycles was run with a J-beta primer mix and a sample-barcoded 5' primer. Each TCR beta cDNA molecule received a unique molecular identifier from a template-switch 5' adaptor carrying 12 random nucleotides. At least 2.5 million CDR3-containing paired-end reads were obtained from each sample. The Mint cDNA synthesis kit, primed by a TRBC-specific oligonucleotide, was used to synthesize first-strand cDNA from all RNA. Following uracil-DNA glycosylase treatment, all cDNA underwent a first 18-cycle PCR with the universal primers M1SS and BC2_uni_R. On the authors' methods: Each sample was normalized by randomly selecting 1 million high-quality reads, each carrying a distinct molecular identifier. Reads with shared molecular identifiers were discarded instead of being binned into consensus sequences. CDR3 identification, clonotype clustering and error correction used MiTCR with a Q25 quality threshold and the strictest error-elimination algorithm. Lower-bound total TCR beta diversity was estimated with a nonparametric unseen species model using Euler transformation. The raw public data were reprocessed by TCRdb itself: fastp quality trimming at Q25, MiXCR clonotype calling, in-frame beta chains only. Here each entry gathers all rows of one CDR3 protein and keeps the most common genes and DNA. TCRdb's processing, not the study's, gives the V and J calls here. The sample has about 640,000 distinct CDR3 sequences on record, approximately 50% of them singletons. The ten largest clones take up roughly 34% of the sample.

The TCR was taken from a man between 60 and 70 years old in good health. Here the chain combines TRBV5-1 and TRBJ2-1; a weak D assignment points to TRBD2 (5 bases agree). What was sequenced was blood. CDR3 reads: CASSLGAGDEQFF. The DNA is as follows: TGCGCCAGCAGCTTGGGGGCGGGCGATGAGCAGTTCTTC.